This passage covers 10 T cell receptor beta chains from one sample sequenced in a study of control samples from healthy donors and cancer patients. The protocol was immunoSEQ multiplex PCR, while the TCRdb copy is restricted to in-frame clones and leaves out a portion. The data contain 98,000 or so clones, about 88% of them seen just once; the ten biggest clones take up roughly an eighth. The sequencing input was blood. The receptors come from a woman between 65 and 79 years old in good health.

The V gene is TRBV18, the J gene TRBJ1-1; D is unresolved. Germline loops: CDR1 KGHSH, CDR2 LQKENI. The CDR3 sequence is 14 residues long. V gave up 4 bases and J gave up 1 base, with 10 bases separating them. The CDR3 here is CASSLLGENTEAFF. The CDR3 DNA is TGTGCCAGCTCACTACTTGGGGAGAACACTGAAGCTTTCTTT.

The CDR3 DNA follows: TGTGCCAGTAGTTCACTTCCGGGACTAGCGGGTGAAGAGCAGTACTTC. It specifies CASSSLPGLAGEEQYF. The chain has TRBV19 and TRBJ2-7, with TRBD2 matching over 12 bases. CDR3 length: 16 amino acids. Germline V gene sequence: CDR1 LNHDA, CDR2 SQIVND (reference sequence). Trimming removed 5 bases from V and 7 bases from J; junction bases left unmatched: 12.

The V and J genes are TRBV6-4 and TRBJ1-2; D is possibly TRBD1 (5 bases). The CDR3 has 16 residues. V was shortened by 0 bases and J by 0 bases, with 11 bases between the two germline ends. CDR1 MRHNA and CDR2 SNTAGT come from the germline V gene. The CDR3 DNA reads TGTGCCAGCAGTGACTCGAAAGACAGACCTAACTATGGCTACACCTTC. Its protein product is CASSDSKDRPNYGYTF.

J is TRBJ2-3 and V is TRBV10-3, with a tentative D call TRBD1 (5 bases). Trimming took 6 bases from V and 2 from J, leaving 15 bases between them. The germline V gene encodes CDR1 ENHRY and CDR2 SYGVKD. The CDR3 is 15 amino acids. The CDR3 loop reads CAIRPATGFTDTQYF. CDR3 in DNA: TGTGCCATCAGACCTGCTACAGGATTCACAGATACGCAGTATTTT.

This clone occurred once. The rearrangement links TRBV7-8 to TRBJ2-7; D unresolved. CDR3 length: 13 residues. With 1 base removed from V and 2 bases from J, the gap between germline ends came to 6 bases. CDR1 and CDR2 from the germline V gene are SGHVS and FQNEAQ. CDR3 bases: TGTGCCAGCAGCTTAGACCGAACCTACGAGCAGTACTTC. It is translated as CASSLDRTYEQYF.

V and J are TRBV2 and TRBJ1-1; D is undetermined. The V and J ends lost 7 bases and 2 bases respectively, with 11 bases between them. The CDR3 has 13 residues. Germline CDR1 and CDR2: SNHLY and FYNNEI. The CDR3 here is CASKADQNTEAFF. In nucleotides, the CDR3 is TGTGCCAGCAAGGCAGACCAAAACACTGAAGCTTTCTTT. Using reference TRBV2 and TRBJ1-1 for the parts outside the CDR3, the full variable domain is EPEVTQTPSHQVTQMGQEVILRCVPISNHLYFYWYRQILGQKVEFLVSFYNNEISEKSEIFDDQFSVERPDGSNFTLKIRSTKLEDSAMYFCASKADQNTEAFFGQGTRLTVV.

This clone appeared once. This sequence joins TRBV5-1 and TRBJ2-1; TRBD2 agrees at 9 bases. CDR1 is SGHRS, CDR2 YFSETQ, per germline. V dropped 0 bases and J dropped 7; count of bases not matched to a gene: 8. This CDR3 is 16 amino acids long. The CDR3 coding sequence is TGCGCCAGCAGCTTGGCACGCGGGGGGGCCATGAATGAGCAGTTCTTC. Translating gives CASSLARGGAMNEQFF. The complete variable domain, with remaining parts taken from reference TRBV5-1 and TRBJ2-1, reads KAGVTQTPRYLIKTRGQQVTLSCSPISGHRSVSWYQQTPGQGLQFLFEYFSETQRNKGNFPGRFSGRQFSNSRSEMNVSTLELGDSALYLCASSLARGGAMNEQFFGPGTRLTVL.

V and J are TRBV10-3 and TRBJ2-2; no clear D. The CDR3 spans 12 residues. Trimming stripped 3 bases from V and 5 bases from J, with 4 bases between. CDR1 ENHRY and CDR2 SYGVKD come from the germline V gene. In DNA, the CDR3 is TGTGCCATCAGTGATTATACCGGGGAGCTGTTTTTT. Encoded protein: CAISDYTGELFF.

The V call is TRBV10-1, the J call TRBJ2-1; D gene unclear. Between the trimmed V and J ends, which lost 6 bases and 8 bases, there was a span of 20 bases. This CDR3 is 15 amino acids long. The germline CDR1 and CDR2 sequences are WNHNN and SYGVQD (reference sequence). The CDR3 coding sequence is TGCGCCAGCAGCCCGAGCAGGTGGACCCAGGATGAGCAGTTCTTC. Its translation: CASSPSRWTQDEQFF.

The chain has TRBV2 and TRBJ1-5; D might be TRBD1 (5 bases). CDR3 length: 15 residues. The germline gives CDR1 SNHLY, CDR2 FYNNEI. Trimming left V 3 bases short and J 4 bases short, with 13 bases between. The CDR3, as DNA: TGTGCCAGCAGTGAGATAGGGACGCCAAATCAGCCCCAGCATTTT. Its protein is CASSEIGTPNQPQHF.